This T cell receptor (beta chain) derives from a study of OX40 agonist ivuxolimab in advanced cancers. Study background: Allowance was made for prior anti-PD-1, anti-PD-L1 or anti-CTLA-4 therapy, and 40% had some. Study results and caveats: At 0.1 to 3.0 mg/kg and by week 6, CD4+ and CD8+ T cells in the blood had expanded clonally.

CDR3 size: 15 residues. Germline CDR1 MGHRA, CDR2 YSYEKL. Trimming took 0 bases from V and 7 from J, leaving 15 bases between them. This table comes from immunoSEQ multiplex PCR, and its TCRdb copy is limited to in-frame clones, with some not included. The sample has 55,000 or so clones; approximately 86% are singletons. As concerns this clone: The antigen is undetermined.

The sample here was CD4+ or CD8+ T cells sorted from blood, taken in a trial of the OX40 agonist ivuxolimab. The rearrangement joins TRBV4-1 to TRBJ1-1, with TRBD1 as a possible D gene (6 bases). The clonotype originates from an adult with an advanced solid tumor such as melanoma, head and neck, liver or kidney cancer. The CDR3 sequence is CASSQDRQGLVEAFF. CDR3 nucleotide sequence: TGCGCCAGCAGCCAAGACCGGCAGGGGCTGGTTGAAGCTTTCTTT.